This T cell receptor beta chain stems from a study of shared clonotypes between healthy human individuals (TCRdb year 2020). Concerning the study at large: A couple of women and a few men aged 18 to 49 years were included in the cohort. For each donor, CD4 naive and CD4 memory were each run on three plates, CD8 naive on two plates, and CD8 memory on one plate. To estimate repertoire size and how much clonotypes are shared between individuals, the study performed deep sequencing of blood TCR repertoires from a few healthy adults. To increase sequencing depth and limit assay-specific biases, TCR repertoire library preparation and sequencing were carried out by different laboratories using diverse techniques. Per donor, leukapheresis produced somewhere between about 0.94 and 8.9 billion PBMCs. Results the study describes overall, beyond this receptor: Because the study included a small number of donors, the genetic and exposure-history diversity represented was limited. Only blood was sampled, and tissue TCR repertoires likely differ from those in blood. Compared with non-shared clonotypes, the clonotypes found in all four sorted-subset donors had higher generation probabilities. Rarefaction of sorted-subset datasets indicated incomplete sequencing despite the large sequencing depth. When a few donors were compared, the shared fraction of clonotypes was 5% to 6.5% for naive CD4, 3% to 4% for naive CD8, about 2.5% for memory CD4, and 0.3% to 0.5% for memory CD8. Pairwise subsampling indicated that sequencing depth was expected to affect the degree of clonotype sharing among donors. Larger estimated clonotype richness was generally found for naive subsets than for memory subsets.

V is clipped by 5 bases and J by 4 bases, and the sequence between their germline boundaries is 15 bases long. CDR1 and CDR2, per the germline V gene, are SGHTA and FQGTGA. The CDR3 spans 15 residues, from the cysteine through the phenylalanine. CDR3 DNA only is kept here, 45 bases in frame from base 1. Using the deep immunoSEQ assay, multiplex PCR amplified TCR CDR3 regions from genomic DNA. Extracted genomic DNA from each cell subset was distributed evenly across all wells of several immunoSEQ 96-well plates, and each plate was treated as a replicate. For sorted subsets, roughly 200 ng of genomic DNA, equivalent to 25,000 to 30,000 T cell genomes, went into each replicate PCR. Purified libraries were measured with a Qubit 3.0 fluorometer, size-checked on a Bioanalyzer 2100, and measured again with the KAPA Library Quantification kit. Every immunoSEQ 96-well plate was sequenced on a dedicated single-read 150-cycle Illumina NextSeq 550 flow cell. The authors' pipeline ran thus. Because the immunoSEQ output included only junctional sequences and no quality scores, the filtering could not be the same as the filtering used for full-length reads. To assign V/J genes and CDR3, sequences were annotated against IMGT germline references using PyIR, a Python wrapper for IgBLAST v1.9. Reads were removed for weak V/J assignments (E-value above 1e-6), missing CDR3, stop codons, out-of-frame junctions, or ambiguous translated residues. V3J clonotypes were defined by identical inferred V gene, J gene, and CDR3 amino acid sequence. Percentage overlap between repertoires was calculated by dividing the number of shared unique clonotypes by the size of the smaller repertoire. Three approaches were used to assess repertoire richness: RTK rarefaction, the Chao1 estimator, and Recon v2.1 estimates of unobserved clonotypes. For all TCRbeta clonotypes obtained by the gDNA method from a few donors, generation probabilities were computed with OLGA. Here the immuneACCESS table is served through TCRdb, limited to in-frame sequences with V and J called. Missing clones are a known gap in these copies; in checked studies unresolved V genes cover under half, and the rest lacks a known reason. V, J and clone size are those of that table, while D and trimming were read from the DNA. Within this sample are 2,100,000 or so clones, with about 94% of them counted one time only. The ten largest clones take up 0.1% to 0.15% of the sample.

Healthy HIV-negative adults with no recently reported acute infections or vaccinations were included as donors. Only Caucasian adults living in Nashville, Tennessee, USA were represented among the donors. CD4+ T cells were enriched by magnetic negative selection, after which naive cells were positively selected on CD45RA and the negative fraction was taken as the memory subset. Blood was collected by leukapheresis, and PBMCs were isolated by Ficoll-Histopaque density gradient centrifugation and then cryopreserved in liquid nitrogen vapor phase. Purity and quantity of every magnetically sorted T cell population were checked by analytical flow cytometry. From each sorted fraction, genomic DNA was isolated and quantified by UV absorbance on a Nanodrop 2000c. A remark on this clone: The antigen it recognizes is unknown. No clone much larger than this one lies a single base away; base qualities are absent.

The receptor was isolated from a man between 18 and 29 years old in good health. The material sequenced was naive CD4+ T cells sorted from blood. Explained via the paper, the cell subset or site label denotes: CD45RA+ positively selected. The rearrangement combines TRBV7-3 with TRBJ2-1; the D gene is possibly TRBD2, with 6 bases matching. The sequence in DNA is TGTGCCAGCAGCACGGGGGTTCTCGGGTACAATGAGCAGTTCTTC. Translated, this gives CASSTGVLGYNEQFF. The full variable domain, with segments outside the CDR3 supplied by the reference TRBV7-3 and TRBJ2-1 proteins, appears as GAGVSQTPSNKVTEKGKYVELRCDPISGHTALYWYRQSLGQGPEFLIYFQGTGAADDSGLPNDRFFAVRPEGSVSTLKIQRTERGDSAVYLCASSTGVLGYNEQFFGPGTRLTVL.